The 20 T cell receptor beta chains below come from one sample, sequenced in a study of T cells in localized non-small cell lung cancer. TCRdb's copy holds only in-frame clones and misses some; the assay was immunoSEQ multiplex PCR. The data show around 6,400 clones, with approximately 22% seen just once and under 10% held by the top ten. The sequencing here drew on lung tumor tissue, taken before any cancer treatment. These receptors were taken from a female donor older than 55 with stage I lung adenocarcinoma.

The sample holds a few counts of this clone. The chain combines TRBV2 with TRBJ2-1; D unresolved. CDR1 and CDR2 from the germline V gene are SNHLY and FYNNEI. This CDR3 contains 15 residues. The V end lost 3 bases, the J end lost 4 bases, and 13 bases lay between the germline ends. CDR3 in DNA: TGTGCCAGCAGTGATGGTCCGTTTGAATACAATGAGCAGTTCTTC. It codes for CASSDGPFEYNEQFF.

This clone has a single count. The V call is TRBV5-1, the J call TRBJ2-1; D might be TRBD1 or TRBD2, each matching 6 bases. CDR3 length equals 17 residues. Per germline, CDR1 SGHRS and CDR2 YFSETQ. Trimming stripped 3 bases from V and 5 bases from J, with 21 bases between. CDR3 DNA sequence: TGCGCCAGCAGCTCACCGGGGGCATTAAGAACACACAATGAGCAGTTCTTC. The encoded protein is CASSSPGALRTHNEQFF.

DNA of the CDR3: TGTGCCAGTAAGGGGGCTAGCGACTTCTACGAGCAGTACTTC. This translates into CASKGASDFYEQYF. The genes are TRBV19 and TRBJ2-7, with a weak D call TRBD1 (7 bases). V lost 7 bases and J lost 3, with 16 bases in between. CDR3 length: 14 amino acids. In germline, CDR1 is LNHDA, CDR2 SQIVND (reference sequence).

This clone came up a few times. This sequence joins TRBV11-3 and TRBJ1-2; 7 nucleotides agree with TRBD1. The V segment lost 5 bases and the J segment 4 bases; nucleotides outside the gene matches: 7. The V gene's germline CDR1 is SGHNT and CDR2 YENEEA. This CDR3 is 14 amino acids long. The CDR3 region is CASSEGAGVYGYTF. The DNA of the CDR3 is TGTGCCAGCAGCGAGGGGGCAGGAGTCTATGGCTACACCTTC.

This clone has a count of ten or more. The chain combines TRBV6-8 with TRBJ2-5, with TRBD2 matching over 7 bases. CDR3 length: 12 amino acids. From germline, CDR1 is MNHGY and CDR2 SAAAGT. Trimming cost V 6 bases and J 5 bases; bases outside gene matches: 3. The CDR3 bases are TGTGCCAGCAGGCGGGGGTCGGAGACCCAGTACTTC. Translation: CASRRGSETQYF.

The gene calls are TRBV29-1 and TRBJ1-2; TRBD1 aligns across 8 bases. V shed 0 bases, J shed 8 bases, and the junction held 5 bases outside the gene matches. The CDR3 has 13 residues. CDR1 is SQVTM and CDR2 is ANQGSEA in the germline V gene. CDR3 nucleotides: TGCAGCGTTGAAGAATGGACAGGGAGAGGCTACACCTTC. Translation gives CSVEEWTGRGYTF.

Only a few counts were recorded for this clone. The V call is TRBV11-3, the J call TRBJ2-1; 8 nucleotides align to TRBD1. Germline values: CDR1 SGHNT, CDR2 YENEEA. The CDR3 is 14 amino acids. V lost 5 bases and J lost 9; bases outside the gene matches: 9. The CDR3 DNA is TGTGCCAGCAGCCCGGGACAGGAGAGGGGTGAGCAGTTCTTC. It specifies CASSPGQERGEQFF.

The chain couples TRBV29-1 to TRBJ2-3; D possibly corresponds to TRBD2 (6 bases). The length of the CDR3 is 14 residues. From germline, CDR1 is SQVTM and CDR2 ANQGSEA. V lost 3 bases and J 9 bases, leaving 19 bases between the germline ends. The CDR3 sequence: CSVDNIRGLYTQYF. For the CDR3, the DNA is TGCAGCGTTGATAATATCCGGGGACTTTACACGCAGTATTTT.

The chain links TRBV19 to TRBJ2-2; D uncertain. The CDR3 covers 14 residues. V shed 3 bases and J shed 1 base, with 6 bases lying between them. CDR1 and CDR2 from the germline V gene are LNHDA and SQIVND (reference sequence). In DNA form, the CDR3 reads TGTGCCAGTAGTATGGCAGTGAACACCGGGGAGCTGTTTTTT. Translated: CASSMAVNTGELFF.

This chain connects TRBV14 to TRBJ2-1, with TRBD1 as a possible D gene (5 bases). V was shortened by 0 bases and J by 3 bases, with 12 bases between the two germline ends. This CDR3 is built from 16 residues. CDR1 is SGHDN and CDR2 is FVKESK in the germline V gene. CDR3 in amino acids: CASSQDGRARYNEQFF. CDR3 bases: TGTGCCAGCAGCCAAGATGGCAGGGCGCGCTACAATGAGCAGTTCTTC.

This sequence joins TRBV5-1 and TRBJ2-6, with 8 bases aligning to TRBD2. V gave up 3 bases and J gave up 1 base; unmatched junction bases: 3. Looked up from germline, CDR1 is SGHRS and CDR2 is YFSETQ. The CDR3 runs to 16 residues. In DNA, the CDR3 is TGCGCCAGCAGCTCCCCGGGGGGGTCTGGGGCCAACGTCCTGACTTTC. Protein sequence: CASSSPGGSGANVLTF.

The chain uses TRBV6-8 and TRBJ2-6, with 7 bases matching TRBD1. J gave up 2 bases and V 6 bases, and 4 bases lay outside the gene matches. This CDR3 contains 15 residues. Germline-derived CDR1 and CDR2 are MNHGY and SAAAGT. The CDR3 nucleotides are TGTGCCAGCAGCCTACAGGGGCCTGGGGCCAACGTCCTGACTTTC. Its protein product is CASSLQGPGANVLTF.

As DNA, the CDR3 is TGTGCCAGCTCACGCGGACAGGGGGGCAACAAAAAACTGTTTTTT. It yields the protein CASSRGQGGNKKLFF. The V gene is TRBV18, the J gene TRBJ1-4, with 10 bases aligning to TRBD1. V lost 4 bases, J lost 9 bases, and 8 bases stayed unmatched. This CDR3 contains 15 residues. Germline CDR1 KGHSH, CDR2 LQKENI. The whole variable domain, remainder taken from reference TRBV18 and TRBJ1-4, is NAGVMQNPRHLVRRRGQEARLRCSPMKGHSHVYWYRQLPEEGLKFMVYLQKENIIDESGMPKERFSAEFPKEGPSILRIQQVVRGDSAAYFCASSRGQGGNKKLFFGSGTQLSVL.

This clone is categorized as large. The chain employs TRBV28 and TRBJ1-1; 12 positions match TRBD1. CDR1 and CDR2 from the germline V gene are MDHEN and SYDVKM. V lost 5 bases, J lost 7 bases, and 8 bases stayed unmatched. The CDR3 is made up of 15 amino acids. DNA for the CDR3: TGTGCCAGCAGTCCCGGGACAGGGGGCACGGGTGAAGCTTTCTTT. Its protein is CASSPGTGGTGEAFF. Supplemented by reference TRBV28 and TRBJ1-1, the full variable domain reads DVKVTQSSRYLVKRTGEKVFLECVQDMDHENMFWYRQDPGLGLRLIYFSYDVKMKEKGDIPEGYSVSREKKERFSLILESASTNQTSMYLCASSPGTGGTGEAFFGQGTRLTVV.

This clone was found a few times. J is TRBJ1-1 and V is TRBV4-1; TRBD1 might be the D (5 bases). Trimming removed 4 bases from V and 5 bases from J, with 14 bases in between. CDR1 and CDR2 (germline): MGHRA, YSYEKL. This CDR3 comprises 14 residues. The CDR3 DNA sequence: TGCGCCAGCAGCCCGTGGGACGGATTAACTGAAGCTTTCTTT. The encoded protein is CASSPWDGLTEAFF.

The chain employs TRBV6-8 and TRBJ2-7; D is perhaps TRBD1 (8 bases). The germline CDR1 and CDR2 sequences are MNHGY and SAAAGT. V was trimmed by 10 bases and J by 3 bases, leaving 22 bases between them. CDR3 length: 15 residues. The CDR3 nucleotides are TGTGCCACCCTCACGATCACAGGGGGGGGCTACGAGCAGTACTTC. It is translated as CATLTITGGGYEQYF.

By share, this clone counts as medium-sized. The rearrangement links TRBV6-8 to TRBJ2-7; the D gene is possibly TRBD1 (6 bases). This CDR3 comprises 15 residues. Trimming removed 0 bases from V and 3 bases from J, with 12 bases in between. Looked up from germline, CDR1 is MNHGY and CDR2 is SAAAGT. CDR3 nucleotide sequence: TGTGCCAGCAGTTACTCGGGGGACATCGACTACGAGCAGTACTTC. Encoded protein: CASSYSGDIDYEQYF.

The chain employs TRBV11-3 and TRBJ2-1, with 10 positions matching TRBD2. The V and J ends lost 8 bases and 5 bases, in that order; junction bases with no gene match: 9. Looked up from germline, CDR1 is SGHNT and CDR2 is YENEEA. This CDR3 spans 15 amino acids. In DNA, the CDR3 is TGTGCCAGCGGCCCTAGCGGGAGAGATGACAATGAGCAGTTCTTC. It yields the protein CASGPSGRDDNEQFF.

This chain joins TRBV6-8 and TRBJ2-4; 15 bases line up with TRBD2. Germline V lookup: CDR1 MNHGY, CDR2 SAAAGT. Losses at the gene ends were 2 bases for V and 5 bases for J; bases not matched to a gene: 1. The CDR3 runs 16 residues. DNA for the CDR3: TGTGCCAGCAGTTACCGGACTAGCGGGAGGGAAAACATTCAGTACTTC. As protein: CASSYRTSGRENIQYF.

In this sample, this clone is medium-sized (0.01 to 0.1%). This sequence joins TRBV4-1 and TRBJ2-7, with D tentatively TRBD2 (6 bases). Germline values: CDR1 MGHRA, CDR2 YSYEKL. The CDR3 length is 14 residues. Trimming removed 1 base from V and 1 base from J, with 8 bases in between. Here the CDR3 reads CASSQGRGSYEQYF. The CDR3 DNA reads TGCGCCAGCAGCCAAGGCCGGGGGTCCTACGAGCAGTACTTC.